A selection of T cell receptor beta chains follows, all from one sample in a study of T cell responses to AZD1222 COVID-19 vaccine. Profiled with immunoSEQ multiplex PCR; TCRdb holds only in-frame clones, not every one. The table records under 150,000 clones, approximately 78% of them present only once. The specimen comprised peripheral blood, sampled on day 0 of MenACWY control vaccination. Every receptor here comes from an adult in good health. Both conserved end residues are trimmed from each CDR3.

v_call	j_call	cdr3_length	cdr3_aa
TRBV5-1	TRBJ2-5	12	ASSLLGYQETQY
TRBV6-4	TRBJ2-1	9	ASSAGSEQF
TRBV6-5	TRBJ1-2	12	ASNWDRGTYGYT
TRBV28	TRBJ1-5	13	ASRTQGGSNQPQH
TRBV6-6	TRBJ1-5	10	ASSQDGQPQH
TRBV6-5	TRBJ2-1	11	ASSSWEHNEQF
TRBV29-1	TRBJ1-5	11	SVADRVGQPQH
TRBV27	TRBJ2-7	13	ASSAKTGVSHEQY
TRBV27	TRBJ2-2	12	ASSFSGVTGELF
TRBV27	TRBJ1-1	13	ASSPWLRRGTEAF
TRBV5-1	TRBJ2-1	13	ASSNGASSYNEQF
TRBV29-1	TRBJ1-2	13	SVGGAGRATNGYT
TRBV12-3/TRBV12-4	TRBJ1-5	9	ASRSGGPQH
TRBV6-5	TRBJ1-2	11	ASSLRDREGYT
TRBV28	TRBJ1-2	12	ASSFLLGSYGYT
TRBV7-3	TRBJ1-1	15	ASSSPGQGTPDTEAF
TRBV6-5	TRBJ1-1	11	ASSPDRATEAF
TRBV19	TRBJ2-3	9	ATARADTQY
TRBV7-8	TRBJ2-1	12	ASSWGDPTGEQF
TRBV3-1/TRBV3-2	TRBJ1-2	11	ASSQDGRGGYT
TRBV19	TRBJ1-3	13	ASTQGQASGNTIY
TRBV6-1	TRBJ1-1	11	ASSESSGRVTY
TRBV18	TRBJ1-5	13	ASSHEAWGNQPQH
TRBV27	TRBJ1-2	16	ASSPAADRGGLGYGYT
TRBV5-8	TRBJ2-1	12	ASSPGGPGNEQF
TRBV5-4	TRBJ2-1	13	ASSSQGGSYNEQF
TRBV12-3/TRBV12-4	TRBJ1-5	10	ASSLSSQPQH
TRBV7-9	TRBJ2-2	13	ASSLLTGWTGELF
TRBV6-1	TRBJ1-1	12	ASSELRVGTEAF
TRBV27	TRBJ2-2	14	ASSFSGTGRSGELF
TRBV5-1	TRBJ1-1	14	ASSPANPGVNTEAF
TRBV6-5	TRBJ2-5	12	ASTSSISSRKVH
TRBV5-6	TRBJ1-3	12	ASSLEAFGNTIY
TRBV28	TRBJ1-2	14	ASSFQGARLNYGYT
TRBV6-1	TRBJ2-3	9	ASSETLGTY
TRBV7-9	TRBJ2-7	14	ASSLAVELAGYEQY
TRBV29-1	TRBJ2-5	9	SPRQGATQY
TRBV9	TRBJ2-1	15	ASSPRPATYSYNEQF
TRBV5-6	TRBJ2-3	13	ASSPQDVPTDTQY
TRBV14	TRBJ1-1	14	ASSNRAGEGFTEAF
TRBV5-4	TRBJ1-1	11	ASSFGQGLGAF
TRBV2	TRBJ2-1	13	ASRSGGAFYNEQF
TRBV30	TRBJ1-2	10	AWKGPRGGYT
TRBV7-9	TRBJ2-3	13	ASSPGLARTDTQY
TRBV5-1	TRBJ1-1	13	ASSLAAGHGTEAF
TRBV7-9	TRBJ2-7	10	ASSSGIGEQY
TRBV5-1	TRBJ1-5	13	ASSLRGHPNQPQH